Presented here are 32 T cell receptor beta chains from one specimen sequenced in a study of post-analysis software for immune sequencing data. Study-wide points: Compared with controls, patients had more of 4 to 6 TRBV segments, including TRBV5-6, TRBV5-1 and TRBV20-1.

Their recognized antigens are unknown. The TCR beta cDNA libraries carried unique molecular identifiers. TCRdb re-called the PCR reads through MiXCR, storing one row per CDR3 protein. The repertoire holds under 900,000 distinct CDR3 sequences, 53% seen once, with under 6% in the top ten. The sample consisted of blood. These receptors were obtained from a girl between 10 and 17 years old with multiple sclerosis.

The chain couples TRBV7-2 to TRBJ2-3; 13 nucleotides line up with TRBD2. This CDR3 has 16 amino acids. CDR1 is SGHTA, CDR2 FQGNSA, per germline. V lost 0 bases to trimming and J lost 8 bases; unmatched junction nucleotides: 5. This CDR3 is CASSLAIGTSGVTQYF. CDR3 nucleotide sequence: TGTGCCAGCAGCTTAGCGATTGGGACTAGCGGGGTTACGCAGTATTTT.

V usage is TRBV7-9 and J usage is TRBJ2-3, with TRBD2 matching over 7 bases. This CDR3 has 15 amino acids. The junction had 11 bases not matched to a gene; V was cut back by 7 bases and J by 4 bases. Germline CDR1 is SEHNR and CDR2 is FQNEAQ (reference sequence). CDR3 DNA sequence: TGTGCCAGCACCCTAGGGGCGGGAGAGGCAGATACGCAGTATTTT. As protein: CASTLGAGEADTQYF.

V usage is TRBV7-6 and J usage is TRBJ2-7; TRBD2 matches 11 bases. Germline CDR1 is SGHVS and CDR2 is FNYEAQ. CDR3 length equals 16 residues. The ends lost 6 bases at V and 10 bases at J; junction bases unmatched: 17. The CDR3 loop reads CASSPGLAATNRAQYF. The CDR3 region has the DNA TGTGCCAGCAGTCCGGGACTAGCGGCTACAAATCGGGCCCAGTACTTC. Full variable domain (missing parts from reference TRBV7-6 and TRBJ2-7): GAGVSQSPRYKVTKRGQDVALRCDPISGHVSLYWYRQALGQGPEFLTYFNYEAQQDKSGLPNDRFSAERPEGSISTLTIQRTEQRDSAMYRCASSPGLAATNRAQYFGPGTRLTVT.

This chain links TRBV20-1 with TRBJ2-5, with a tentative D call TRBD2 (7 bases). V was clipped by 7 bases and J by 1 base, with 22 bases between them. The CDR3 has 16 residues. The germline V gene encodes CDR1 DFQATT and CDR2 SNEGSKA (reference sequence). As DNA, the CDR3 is TGCAGTGTAGTTCAGAGGGGGGGCGCCTCCCAAGAGACCCAGTACTTC. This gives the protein CSVVQRGGASQETQYF.

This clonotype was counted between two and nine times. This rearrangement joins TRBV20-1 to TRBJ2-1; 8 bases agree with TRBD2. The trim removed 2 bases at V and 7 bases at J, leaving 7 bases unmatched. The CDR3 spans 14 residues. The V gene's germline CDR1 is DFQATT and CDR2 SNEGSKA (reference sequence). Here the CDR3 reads CSARQIAGINEQFF. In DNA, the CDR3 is TGCAGTGCTAGACAGATAGCGGGGATAAATGAGCAGTTCTTC.

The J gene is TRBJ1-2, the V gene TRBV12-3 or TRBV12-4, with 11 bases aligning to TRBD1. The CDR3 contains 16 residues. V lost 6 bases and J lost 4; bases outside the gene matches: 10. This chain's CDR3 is CASSRGTGGSGYGYTF. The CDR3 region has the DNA TGTGCCAGCAGCCGAGGGACAGGGGGTTCTGGCTATGGCTACACCTTC.

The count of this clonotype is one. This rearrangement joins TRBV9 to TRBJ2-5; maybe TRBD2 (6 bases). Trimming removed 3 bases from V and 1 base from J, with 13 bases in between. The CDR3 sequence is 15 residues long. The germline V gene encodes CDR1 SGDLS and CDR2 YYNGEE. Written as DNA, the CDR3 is TGTGCCAGCAGCGGAGGGACTGCCCCCCAAGAGACCCAGTACTTC. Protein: CASSGGTAPQETQYF.

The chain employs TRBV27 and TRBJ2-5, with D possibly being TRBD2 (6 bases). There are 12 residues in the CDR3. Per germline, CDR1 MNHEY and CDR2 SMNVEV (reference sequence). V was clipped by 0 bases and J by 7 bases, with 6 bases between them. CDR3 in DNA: TGTGCCAGCAGTTTATCCGGGGGGACCCAGTACTTC. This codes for CASSLSGGTQYF.

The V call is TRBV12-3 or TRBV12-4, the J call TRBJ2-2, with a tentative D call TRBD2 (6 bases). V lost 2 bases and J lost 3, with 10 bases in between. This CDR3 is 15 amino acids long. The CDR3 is CASSLLRDHTGELFF. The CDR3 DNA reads TGTGCCAGCAGTTTATTGCGGGATCACACCGGGGAGCTGTTTTTT.

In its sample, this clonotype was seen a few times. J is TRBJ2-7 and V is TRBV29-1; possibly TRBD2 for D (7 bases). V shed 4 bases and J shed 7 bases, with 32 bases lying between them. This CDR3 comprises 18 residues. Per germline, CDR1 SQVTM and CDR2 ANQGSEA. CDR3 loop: CSVGGGGSGPSSYNEQYF. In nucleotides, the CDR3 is TGCAGCGTTGGAGGGGGGGGTAGCGGGCCTAGCTCCTACAATGAGCAGTACTTC.

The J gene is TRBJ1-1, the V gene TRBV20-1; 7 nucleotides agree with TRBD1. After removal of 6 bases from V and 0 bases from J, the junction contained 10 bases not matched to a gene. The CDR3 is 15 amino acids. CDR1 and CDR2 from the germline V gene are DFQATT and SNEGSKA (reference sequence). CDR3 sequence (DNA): TGCAGTGCCCGGACGGCAGGGGGAATGAACACTGAAGCTTTCTTT. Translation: CSARTAGGMNTEAFF.

CDR3 sequence reads: CASSLAYRRYQETQYF. CDR3 coding DNA: TGTGCCAGCAGCTTAGCTTACCGGCGGTACCAAGAGACCCAGTACTTC. This rearrangement joins TRBV7-9 to TRBJ2-5, with D unresolved. This CDR3 contains 16 residues. Trimming took off 0 bases at V and 0 bases at J, with 11 bases between the two ends. Germline V lookup: CDR1 SEHNR, CDR2 FQNEAQ (reference sequence).

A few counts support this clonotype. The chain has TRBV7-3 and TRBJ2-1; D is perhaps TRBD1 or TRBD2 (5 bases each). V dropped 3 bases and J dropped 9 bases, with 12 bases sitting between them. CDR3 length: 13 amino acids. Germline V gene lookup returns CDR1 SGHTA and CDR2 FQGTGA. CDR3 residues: CASSLGRGIEQFF. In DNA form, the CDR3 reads TGTGCCAGCAGCTTGGGACGGGGAATTGAGCAGTTCTTC.

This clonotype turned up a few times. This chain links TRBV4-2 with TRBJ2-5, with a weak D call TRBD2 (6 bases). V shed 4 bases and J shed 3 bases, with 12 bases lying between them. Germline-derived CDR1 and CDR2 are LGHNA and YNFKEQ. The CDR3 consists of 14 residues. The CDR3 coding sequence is TGTGCCAGCAGCCTCCACGGAGGGGAAGAGACCCAGTACTTC. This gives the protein CASSLHGGEETQYF.

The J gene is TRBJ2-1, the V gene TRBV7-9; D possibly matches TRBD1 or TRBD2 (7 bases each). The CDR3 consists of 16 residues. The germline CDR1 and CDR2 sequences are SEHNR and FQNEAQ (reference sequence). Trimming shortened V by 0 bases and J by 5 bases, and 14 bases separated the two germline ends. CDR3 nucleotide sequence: TGTGCCAGCAGCTTAGCGGGAGGGGGCAGGGACAATGAGCAGTTCTTC. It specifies CASSLAGGGRDNEQFF. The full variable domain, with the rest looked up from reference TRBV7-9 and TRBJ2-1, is DTGVSQNPRHKITKRGQNVTFRCDPISEHNRLYWYRQTLGQGPEFLTYFQNEAQLEKSRLLSDRFSAERPKGSFSTLEIQRTEQGDSAMYLCASSLAGGGRDNEQFFGPGTRLTVL.

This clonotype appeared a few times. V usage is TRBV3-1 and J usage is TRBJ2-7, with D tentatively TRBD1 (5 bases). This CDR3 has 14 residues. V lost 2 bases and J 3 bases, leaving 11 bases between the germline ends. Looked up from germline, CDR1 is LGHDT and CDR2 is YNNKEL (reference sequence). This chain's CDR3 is CASSQFDRDYEQYF. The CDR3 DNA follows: TGTGCCAGCAGCCAATTCGACAGAGACTACGAGCAGTACTTC.

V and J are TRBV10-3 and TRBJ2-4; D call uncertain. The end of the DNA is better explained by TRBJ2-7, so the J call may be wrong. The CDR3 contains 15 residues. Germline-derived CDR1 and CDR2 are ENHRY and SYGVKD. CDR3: CAISRTSAYAFEQYF. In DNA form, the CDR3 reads TGTGCCATCAGCAGAACGTCAGCCTACGCGTTCGAGCAGTACTTC.

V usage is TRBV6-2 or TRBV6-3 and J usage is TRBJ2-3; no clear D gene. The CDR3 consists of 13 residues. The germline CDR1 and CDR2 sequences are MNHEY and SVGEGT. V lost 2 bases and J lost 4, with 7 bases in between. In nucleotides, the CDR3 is TGTGCCAGCAGTTACGGCCCGGCAGATACGCAGTATTTT. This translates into CASSYGPADTQYF.

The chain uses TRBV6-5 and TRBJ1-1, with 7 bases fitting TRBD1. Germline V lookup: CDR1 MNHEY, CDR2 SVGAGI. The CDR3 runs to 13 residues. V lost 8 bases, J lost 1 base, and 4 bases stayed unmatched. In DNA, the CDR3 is TGTGCCAGCGGACAGGTGGAGAACACTGAAGCTTTCTTT. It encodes CASGQVENTEAFF.

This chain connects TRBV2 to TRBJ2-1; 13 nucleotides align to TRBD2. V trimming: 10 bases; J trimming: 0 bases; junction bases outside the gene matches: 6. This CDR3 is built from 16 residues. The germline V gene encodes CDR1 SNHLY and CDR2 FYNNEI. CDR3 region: CATRTSGSRSYNEQFF. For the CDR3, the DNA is TGTGCCACCAGGACTAGCGGGAGCCGCTCCTACAATGAGCAGTTCTTC.

This CDR3 is CSARVPRLTVATQYF. CDR3 DNA: TGCAGTGCTAGAGTCCCCCGGCTCACGGTAGCGACCCAGTACTTC. The chain links TRBV20-1 to TRBJ2-5; no firm D call. Germline CDR1 and CDR2: DFQATT and SNEGSKA (reference sequence). The CDR3 covers 15 residues. Between the trimmed V and J ends, which lost 1 base and 7 bases, there was a span of 19 bases.

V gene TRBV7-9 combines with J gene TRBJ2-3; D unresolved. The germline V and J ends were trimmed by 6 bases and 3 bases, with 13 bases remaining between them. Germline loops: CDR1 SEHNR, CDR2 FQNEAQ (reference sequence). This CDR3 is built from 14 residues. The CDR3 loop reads CASSPRGQTDTQYF. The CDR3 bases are TGTGCCAGCAGTCCCCGTGGGCAAACAGATACGCAGTATTTT. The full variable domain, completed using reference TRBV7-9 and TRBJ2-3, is DTGVSQNPRHKITKRGQNVTFRCDPISEHNRLYWYRQTLGQGPEFLTYFQNEAQLEKSRLLSDRFSAERPKGSFSTLEIQRTEQGDSAMYLCASSPRGQTDTQYFGPGTRLTVL.

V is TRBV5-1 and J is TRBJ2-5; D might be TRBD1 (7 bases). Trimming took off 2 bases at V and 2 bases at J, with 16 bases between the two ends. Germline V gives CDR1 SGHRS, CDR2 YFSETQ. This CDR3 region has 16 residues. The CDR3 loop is CASSFQQGEAQETQYF. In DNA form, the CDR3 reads TGCGCCAGCAGCTTCCAGCAGGGGGAGGCACAAGAGACCCAGTACTTC.

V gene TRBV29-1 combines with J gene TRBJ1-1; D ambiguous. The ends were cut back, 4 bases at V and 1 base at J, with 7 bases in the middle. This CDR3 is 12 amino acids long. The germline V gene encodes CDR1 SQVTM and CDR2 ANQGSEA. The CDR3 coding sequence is TGCAGCGTTGGGGCCCCGAACACTGAAGCTTTCTTT. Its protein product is CSVGAPNTEAFF.

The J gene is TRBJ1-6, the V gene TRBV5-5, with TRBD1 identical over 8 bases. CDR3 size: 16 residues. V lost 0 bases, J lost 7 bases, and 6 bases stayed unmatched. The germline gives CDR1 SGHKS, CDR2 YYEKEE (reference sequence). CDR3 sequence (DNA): TGTGCCAGCAGCTTGGCCCGGACAGGGCGAAATTCACCCCTCCACTTT. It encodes CASSLARTGRNSPLHF.

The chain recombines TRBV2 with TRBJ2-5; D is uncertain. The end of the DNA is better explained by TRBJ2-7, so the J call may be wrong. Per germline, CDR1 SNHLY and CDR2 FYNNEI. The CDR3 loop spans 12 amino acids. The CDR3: CGSAHYSYEQYF. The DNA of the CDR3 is TGTGGCTCGGCCCATTACTCCTACGAGCAGTACTTC.

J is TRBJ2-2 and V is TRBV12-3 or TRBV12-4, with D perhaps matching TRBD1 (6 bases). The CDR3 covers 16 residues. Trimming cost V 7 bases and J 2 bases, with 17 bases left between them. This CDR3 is CASNPHYRVNTGELFF. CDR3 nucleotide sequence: TGTGCCAGCAATCCTCATTACAGGGTAAACACCGGGGAGCTGTTTTTT.

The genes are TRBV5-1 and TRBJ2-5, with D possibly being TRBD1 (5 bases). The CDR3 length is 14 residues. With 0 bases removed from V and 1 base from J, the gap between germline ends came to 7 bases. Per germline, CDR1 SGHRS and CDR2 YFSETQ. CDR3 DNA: TGCGCCAGCAGCTTGGAGACAGTCCAAGAGACCCAGTACTTC. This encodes CASSLETVQETQYF.

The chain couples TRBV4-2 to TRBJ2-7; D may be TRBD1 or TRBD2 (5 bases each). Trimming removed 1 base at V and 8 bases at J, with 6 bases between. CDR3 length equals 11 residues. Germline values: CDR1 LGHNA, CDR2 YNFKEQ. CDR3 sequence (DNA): TGTGCCAGCAGCCAAGTGGGACAGCAGTACTTC. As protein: CASSQVGQQYF.

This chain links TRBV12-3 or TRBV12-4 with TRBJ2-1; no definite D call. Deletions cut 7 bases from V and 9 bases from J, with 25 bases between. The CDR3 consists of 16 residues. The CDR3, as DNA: TGTGCCAGCACCTCAAGGGCGCTTGATGACTTGGGTGAGCAGTTCTTC. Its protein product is CASTSRALDDLGEQFF.

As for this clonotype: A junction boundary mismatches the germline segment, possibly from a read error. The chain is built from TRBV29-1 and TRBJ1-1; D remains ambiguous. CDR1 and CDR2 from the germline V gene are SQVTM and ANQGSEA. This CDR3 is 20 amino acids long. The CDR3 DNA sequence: TGCAGCGTCCGAAAGGGATTGGGCAGTCCTGACCCTTTGTCGAACACTGGAGCTTTCTTT. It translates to CSVRKGLGSPDPLSNTGAFF. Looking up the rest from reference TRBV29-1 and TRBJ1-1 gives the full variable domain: SAVISQKPSRDICQRGTSLTIQCQVDSQVTMMFWYRQQPGQSLTLIATANQGSEATYESGFVIDKFPISRPNLTFSTLTVSNMSPEDSSIYLCSVRKGLGSPDPLSNTGAFFGQGTRLTVV.

The CDR3 loop is CSARVLTSGGNTQYF. CDR3 coding DNA: TGCAGTGCTAGAGTCCTGACTAGCGGCGGGAATACGCAGTATTTT. The chain has TRBV20-1 and TRBJ2-3, with TRBD2 identical over 9 bases. This CDR3 is built from 15 residues. Trimming at V came to 1 base and at J to 7 bases, leaving 9 bases not matched to a gene. Germline values: CDR1 DFQATT, CDR2 SNEGSKA (reference sequence).